These 22 T cell receptor beta chains were all obtained from the same sample, sequenced in a study of blood T cell repertoires in COVID-19. Sequencing used immunoSEQ multiplex PCR; TCRdb keeps in-frame clones, though not all of them. The profile shows 200,000 or so clones, about 80% of them singletons. The sequencing sample was made of PBMCs or T cells enriched from blood (not recorded which). Receptors were obtained from a man between 60 and 75 years old who had recovered from COVID-19.

CDR3 bases: TGTGCCAGCAGCCTGCTTGATAATCAGGGGCCTAATTCACCCCTCCACTTT. This encodes CASSLLDNQGPNSPLHF. The chain recombines TRBV7-8 with TRBJ1-6, with TRBD1 as a possible D gene (6 bases). V lost 5 bases and J 6 bases, leaving 20 bases between the germline ends. Germline values: CDR1 SGHVS, CDR2 FQNEAQ. The CDR3 runs 17 residues.

This chain connects TRBV5-1 to TRBJ1-1, with 9 bases identical to TRBD1. Germline assignment: CDR1 SGHRS and CDR2 YFSETQ. CDR3 length: 17 amino acids. V dropped 4 bases and J dropped 4; count of bases not matched to a gene: 14. The CDR3 sequence is CASSLHVRDRDITEAFF. In DNA, the CDR3 is TGCGCCAGCAGCCTGCACGTGAGGGACAGGGATATCACTGAAGCTTTCTTT.

This chain uses TRBV11-3 with TRBJ1-3, with 7 bases matching TRBD1. Germline CDR1 is SGHNT and CDR2 is YENEEA. J gave up 0 bases and V 7 bases, and 3 bases lay outside the gene matches. This CDR3 has 14 amino acids. The CDR3 spells CASTRDSSGNTIYF. For the CDR3, the DNA is TGTGCCAGCACCAGGGACAGCTCTGGAAACACCATATATTTT.

The chain employs TRBV5-6 and TRBJ2-7; 9 bases are a match to TRBD1. The CDR3 is made up of 16 amino acids. The germline V gene has CDR1 SGHDT and CDR2 YYEEEE. Unmatched junction bases numbered 8, after V lost 4 bases and J lost 0 bases. The CDR3 protein is CASSPGTGSFSYEQYF. The CDR3 DNA reads as TGTGCCAGCAGCCCGGGGACAGGGAGTTTCTCCTACGAGCAGTACTTC.

This chain connects TRBV14 to TRBJ2-3, with 9 nucleotides matching TRBD2. Trimming removed 5 bases from V and 2 bases from J; junction bases left unmatched: 8. Germline V gives CDR1 SGHDN, CDR2 FVKESK. This CDR3 has 16 residues. The DNA of the CDR3 is TGTGCCAGCAGCAGACCGGCGGGGGGGGTCACAGATACGCAGTATTTT. Protein: CASSRPAGGVTDTQYF.

This chain connects TRBV21-1 to TRBJ2-5; TRBD1 is the table's D call and was not checked against the DNA. TRBV21-1 is a recognized pseudogene. This CDR3 is 15 amino acids long. The CDR3 coding sequence is TGTGCCAGCAGCTCTAATGGGACAGGGGAAGAGACCCAGTACTTC. Its protein product is CASSSNGTGEETQYF.

With respect to this clone: The sample has other DNA sequences that encode this CDR3 too. J is TRBJ2-7 and V is TRBV5-1; possibly TRBD1 for D (6 bases). Trimming pared 3 bases from V and 2 bases from J, leaving 9 bases between. This CDR3 is 13 amino acids long. Germline assignment: CDR1 SGHRS and CDR2 YFSETQ. CDR3 amino acids: CASSSTGTYEQYF. CDR3 bases: TGCGCCAGCAGCTCGACAGGAACCTACGAGCAGTACTTC.

This chain uses TRBV6-5 with TRBJ2-1, with 8 positions matching TRBD1. The germline V gene has CDR1 MNHEY and CDR2 SVGAGI. The V gene end was trimmed by 6 bases and the J gene end by 2 bases; junction bases not matched to a gene: 3. This CDR3 has 14 amino acids. CDR3 residues: CASRGQGTYNEQFF. CDR3 sequence (DNA): TGTGCCAGCAGAGGACAGGGCACCTACAATGAGCAGTTCTTC.

The V call is TRBV11-2, the J call TRBJ1-4; tentatively, D is TRBD1 (6 bases). Looked up from germline, CDR1 is SGHAT and CDR2 is FQNNGV. The CDR3 is 14 residues long. V was pared by 2 bases and J by 3 bases, with 7 bases between. The CDR3 DNA reads TGTGCCAGCAGCTTAAACAGGGCTAATGAAAAACTGTTTTTT. Encoded protein: CASSLNRANEKLFF.

The CDR3 reads CASSPRGGAHYGYTF. The CDR3 nucleotides are TGTGCCAGCAGTCCCCGAGGGGGGGCCCACTATGGCTACACCTTC. J is TRBJ1-2 and V is TRBV27, with D perhaps matching TRBD1 (6 bases). The CDR3 has 15 amino acids. Germline CDR1 and CDR2: MNHEY and SMNVEV (reference sequence). With 5 bases removed from V and 3 bases from J, the gap between germline ends came to 16 bases.

The gene calls are TRBV5-4 and TRBJ2-7; 7 positions match TRBD1. CDR3 size: 14 residues. Germline trimming cut 4 bases from V and 6 bases from J; bases unmatched to any gene: 10. Germline V gene sequence: CDR1 SGHNT, CDR2 YYREEE (reference sequence). CDR3 coding DNA: TGTGCCAGCAGCGGCGACAGGGTGATAGGCGAGCAGTACTTC. Encoded protein: CASSGDRVIGEQYF. The whole variable domain, remainder taken from reference TRBV5-4 and TRBJ2-7, is ETGVTQSPTHLIKTRGQQVTLRCSSQSGHNTVSWYQQALGQGPQFIFQYYREEENGRGNFPPRFSGLQFPNYSSELNVNALELDDSALYLCASSGDRVIGEQYFGPGTRLTVT.

This chain links TRBV7-9 with TRBJ2-7; 10 nucleotides align to TRBD1. In germline, CDR1 is SEHNR, CDR2 FQNEAQ (reference sequence). The CDR3 length is 14 residues. Trimming cost V 2 bases and J 7 bases; bases outside gene matches: 5. In DNA form, the CDR3 reads TGTGCCAGCAGCTTAAGCGGACAGGGGGTTGAGCAGTACTTC. This codes for CASSLSGQGVEQYF. Supplemented by reference TRBV7-9 and TRBJ2-7, the full variable domain reads DTGVSQNPRHKITKRGQNVTFRCDPISEHNRLYWYRQTLGQGPEFLTYFQNEAQLEKSRLLSDRFSAERPKGSFSTLEIQRTEQGDSAMYLCASSLSGQGVEQYFGPGTRLTVT.

The rearrangement joins TRBV24-1 to TRBJ2-1, with 8 positions matching TRBD2. This CDR3 contains 15 residues. V gave up 4 bases and J gave up 5 bases; unmatched junction bases: 6. Germline V gene lookup returns CDR1 KGHDR and CDR2 SFDVKD. CDR3 bases: TGTGCCACCAGTGAGGCCGGGACTAGGAACAATGAGCAGTTCTTC. This encodes CATSEAGTRNNEQFF.

This clone has more than one count but fewer than ten. This chain links TRBV3-1 (or the pseudogene TRBV3-2) with TRBJ1-1, with 10 bases identical to TRBD1. Germline CDR1 is LGHDT and CDR2 is YNNKEL (reference sequence). CDR3 size: 14 residues. The V segment lost 4 bases and the J segment 5 bases; nucleotides outside the gene matches: 4. CDR3 amino acids: CASSPGTGVTEAFF. The CDR3 DNA is TGTGCCAGCAGCCCCGGGACAGGGGTGACTGAAGCTTTCTTT.

This rearrangement joins TRBV6-4 to TRBJ1-6, with TRBD1 matching 9 bases. Germline V gene data show CDR1 as MRHNA and CDR2 as SNTAGT. The CDR3 is 14 amino acids. With 6 bases clipped from V and 8 bases from J, the junction kept 5 bases outside the gene matches. The CDR3 is CASSPGQGYSPLHF. In DNA form, the CDR3 reads TGTGCCAGCAGCCCGGGACAGGGTTATTCACCCCTCCACTTT.

CDR3: CASSPAGELFF. In DNA, the CDR3 is TGTGCCAGCAGCCCCGCCGGGGAGCTGTTTTTT. The V call is TRBV7-8, the J call TRBJ2-2; D ambiguous. The germline gives CDR1 SGHVS, CDR2 FQNEAQ. Trimming pared 5 bases from V and 6 bases from J, leaving 4 bases between. This CDR3 is built from 11 residues. The entire variable domain, with the rest obtained from reference TRBV7-8 and TRBJ2-2, is as follows: GAGVSQSPRYKVAKRGQDVALRCDPISGHVSLFWYQQALGQGPEFLTYFQNEAQLDKSGLPSDRFFAERPEGSVSTLKIQRTQQEDSAVYLCASSPAGELFFGEGSRLTVL.

The chain uses TRBV6-5 and TRBJ1-3, with D possibly being TRBD1 (6 bases). CDR1 is MNHEY, CDR2 SVGAGI, per germline. Trimming removed 4 bases at V and 3 bases at J, with 13 bases between. CDR3 length: 15 residues. CDR3 amino acids: CASSSDRPYGNTIYF. Here the CDR3 DNA reads TGTGCCAGCAGTTCGGACAGACCTTATGGAAACACCATATATTTT.

The chain joins TRBV6-5 to TRBJ1-1; tentative D call: TRBD1 (6 bases). The CDR3 contains 14 residues. CDR1 is MNHEY, CDR2 SVGAGI, per germline. V was cut by 8 bases and J by 1 base, with 14 bases left in between. CDR3 sequence (DNA): TGTGCCAGCCTAGGACAGATTCGGAACACTGAAGCTTTCTTT. It yields the protein CASLGQIRNTEAFF.

The genes are TRBV2 and TRBJ2-5, with 10 bases lining up with TRBD2. Germline values: CDR1 SNHLY, CDR2 FYNNEI. The CDR3 spans 16 residues. V gave up 4 bases and J gave up 0 bases; unmatched junction bases: 5. The CDR3 DNA reads TGTGCCAGCAGTGGGTCTAGCGGGGGCCACCAAGAGACCCAGTACTTC. Residues: CASSGSSGGHQETQYF.

CDR3 sequence (DNA): TGTGCCAGCACCACCGGACAGGGGGCTTTAGCTTTCTTT. Translating gives CASTTGQGALAFF. The V and J genes are TRBV7-9 and TRBJ1-1, with 11 bases fitting TRBD1. The V segment lost 7 bases and the J segment 10 bases; nucleotides outside the gene matches: 8. Germline assignment: CDR1 SEHNR and CDR2 FQNEAQ (reference sequence). The CDR3 spans 13 residues.

CDR3 nucleotides: TGTGCCAGCAGCCCCTCAGGGGTGCTGAATGGCTACACCTTC. It codes for CASSPSGVLNGYTF. The chain combines TRBV5-4 with TRBJ1-2, with D perhaps matching TRBD1 (6 bases). Trimming pared 4 bases from V and 6 bases from J, leaving 16 bases between. The CDR3 is made up of 14 amino acids. Germline-derived CDR1 and CDR2 are SGHNT and YYREEE (reference sequence).

This clone is a singleton in its sample. The V and J genes are TRBV5-1 and TRBJ2-3; 11 nucleotides agree with TRBD2. Germline V gives CDR1 SGHRS, CDR2 YFSETQ. V shed 1 base and J 0 bases; nucleotides not matched to a gene: 7. The CDR3 runs 18 residues. The CDR3 coding sequence is TGCGCCAGCAGCTTGTCTCTAGCGGGGGGATCTAGCACAGATACGCAGTATTTT. Protein: CASSLSLAGGSSTDTQYF.